This TCR beta chain is drawn from a study of T cell repertoires in cytomegalovirus infection. CDR1 and CDR2 from the germline V gene are MDHEN and SYDVKM. V was cut by 3 bases and J by 2 bases, with 14 bases left in between. The CDR3 is made up of 15 amino acids. From the reads, TCRdb called clonotypes with MiXCR, one entry per CDR3 protein. Of some 350,000 distinct CDR3 sequences listed, about 32% are singletons. This clonotype was recorded a few times. Its specificity is unknown. The chain uses TRBV28 and TRBJ2-7; D may match TRBD1 or TRBD2 (5 bases each). The sequence was obtained from a human donor in good health (CMV status not recorded). Some clones in this sample may be carry-over from other donors' samples. This material consisted of cultured PBMCs, taken from culture after CMV antigen stimulation. This CDR3 reads CASSFRREKTYEQYF. CDR3 nucleotide sequence: TGTGCCAGCAGTTTCCGCAGGGAGAAGACCTACGAGCAGTACTTC.